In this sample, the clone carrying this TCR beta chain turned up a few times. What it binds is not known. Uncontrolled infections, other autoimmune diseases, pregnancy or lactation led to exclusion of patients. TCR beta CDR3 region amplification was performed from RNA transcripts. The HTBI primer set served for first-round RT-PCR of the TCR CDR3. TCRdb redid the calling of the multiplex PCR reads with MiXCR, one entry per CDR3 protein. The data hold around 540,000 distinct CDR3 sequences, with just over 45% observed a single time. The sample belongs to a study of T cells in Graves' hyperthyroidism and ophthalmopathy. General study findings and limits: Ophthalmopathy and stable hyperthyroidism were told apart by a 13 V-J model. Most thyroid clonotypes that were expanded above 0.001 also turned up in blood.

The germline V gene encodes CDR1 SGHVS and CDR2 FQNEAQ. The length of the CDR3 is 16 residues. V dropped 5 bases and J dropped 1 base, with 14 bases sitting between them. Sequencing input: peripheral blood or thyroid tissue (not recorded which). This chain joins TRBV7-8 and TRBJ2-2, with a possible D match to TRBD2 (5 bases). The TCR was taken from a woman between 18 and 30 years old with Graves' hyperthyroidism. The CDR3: CASSPARGENTGELFF. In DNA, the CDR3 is TGTGCCAGCAGCCCTGCTCGGGGTGAGAACACCGGGGAGCTGTTTTTT. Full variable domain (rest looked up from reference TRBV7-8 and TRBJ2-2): GAGVSQSPRYKVAKRGQDVALRCDPISGHVSLFWYQQALGQGPEFLTYFQNEAQLDKSGLPSDRFFAERPEGSVSTLKIQRTQQEDSAVYLCASSPARGENTGELFFGEGSRLTVL.